This TCR beta chain stems from a study of T cell clonality in common variable immunodeficiency. The method was immunoSEQ multiplex PCR; TCRdb's version includes in-frame clones alone and lacks a portion of them. Listed here are about 81,000 clones without any singletons, the top ten holding about 0.8%. This clone was seen many times. The read gets to within 3 residues of the CDR3 end, and the germline J gene fills in the rest. V was cut by 6 bases and J by 3 bases, with 19 bases left in between. CDR1 and CDR2 (germline): SQVTM, ANQGSEA. This CDR3 has 15 amino acids. Sequencing input: peripheral blood mononuclear cells. This TCR was recovered from a person between 18 and 75 years old in good health. This sequence joins TRBV29-1 and TRBJ2-3, with D tentatively TRBD2 (5 bases). CDR3 bases read: TGCAGCGTGAGGCCTAGGCTAGCCAAAACAGATACG. Amino acid sequence: CSVRPRLAKTDT. Given in full, the CDR3 is CSVRPRLAKTDTQYF.